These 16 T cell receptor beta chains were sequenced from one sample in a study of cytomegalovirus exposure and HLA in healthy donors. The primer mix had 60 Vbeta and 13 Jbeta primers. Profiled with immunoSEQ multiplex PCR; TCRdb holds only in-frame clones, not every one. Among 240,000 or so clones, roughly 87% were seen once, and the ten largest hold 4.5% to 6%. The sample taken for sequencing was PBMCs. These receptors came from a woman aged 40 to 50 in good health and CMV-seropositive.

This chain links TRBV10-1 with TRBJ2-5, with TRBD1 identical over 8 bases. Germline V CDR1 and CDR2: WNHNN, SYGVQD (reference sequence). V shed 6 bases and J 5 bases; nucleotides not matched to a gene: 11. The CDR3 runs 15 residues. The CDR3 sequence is CASSPGTGEWETQYF. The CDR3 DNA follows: TGCGCCAGCAGCCCCGGGACAGGAGAGTGGGAGACCCAGTACTTC.

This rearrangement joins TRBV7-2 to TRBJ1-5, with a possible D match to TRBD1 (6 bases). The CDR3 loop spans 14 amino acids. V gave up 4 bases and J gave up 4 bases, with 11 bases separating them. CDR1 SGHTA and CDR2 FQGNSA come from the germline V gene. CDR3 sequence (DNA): TGTGCCAGCAGCTCATTGGACAGAAATCAGCCCCAGCATTTT. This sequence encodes CASSSLDRNQPQHF.

This CDR3 reads CASSLLGEDRGPHEQYF. In nucleotides, the CDR3 is TGTGCCAGCAGCTTATTAGGGGAGGACAGGGGGCCCCACGAGCAGTACTTC. J is TRBJ2-7 and V is TRBV4-2; TRBD1 agrees at 11 bases. This CDR3 spans 17 amino acids. Germline CDR1 LGHNA, CDR2 YNFKEQ. Germline trimming cut 5 bases from V and 5 bases from J; bases unmatched to any gene: 14.

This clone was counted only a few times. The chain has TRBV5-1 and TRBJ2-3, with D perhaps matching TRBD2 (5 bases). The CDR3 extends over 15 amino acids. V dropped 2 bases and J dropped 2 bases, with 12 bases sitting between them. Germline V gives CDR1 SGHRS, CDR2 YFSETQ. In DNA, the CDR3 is TGCGCCAGCAGCTTCGCCCAGCGGAACACAGATACGCAGTATTTT. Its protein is CASSFAQRNTDTQYF.

The CDR3, as DNA: TGTGCCAGCAGCGCCAGAGGGCTTGAGACCCAGTACTTC. Its protein is CASSARGLETQYF. This rearrangement joins TRBV9 to TRBJ2-5; TRBD2 might be the D (5 bases). The CDR3 is 13 residues long. CDR1 is SGDLS and CDR2 is YYNGEE in the germline V gene. V shed 3 bases and J shed 5 bases, with 11 bases lying between them.

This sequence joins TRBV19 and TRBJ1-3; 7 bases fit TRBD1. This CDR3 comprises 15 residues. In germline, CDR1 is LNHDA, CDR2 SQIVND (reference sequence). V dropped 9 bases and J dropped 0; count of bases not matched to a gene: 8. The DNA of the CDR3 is TGTGCCAGCGCCGGGACAGCCATCTCTGGAAACACCATATATTTT. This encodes CASAGTAISGNTIYF. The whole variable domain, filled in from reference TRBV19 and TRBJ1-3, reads DGGITQSPKYLFRKEGQNVTLSCEQNLNHDAMYWYRQDPGQGLRLIYYSQIVNDFQKGDIAEGYSVSREKKESFPLTVTSAQKNPTAFYLCASAGTAISGNTIYFGEGSWLTVV.

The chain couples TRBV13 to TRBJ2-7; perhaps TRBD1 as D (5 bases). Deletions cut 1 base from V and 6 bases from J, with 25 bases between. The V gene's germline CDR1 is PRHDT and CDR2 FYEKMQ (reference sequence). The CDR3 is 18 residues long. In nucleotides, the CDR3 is TGTGCCAGCAGCTTAGAGCCAGGACACGGTGGGATAAGAGTCGAGCAGTACTTC. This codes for CASSLEPGHGGIRVEQYF.

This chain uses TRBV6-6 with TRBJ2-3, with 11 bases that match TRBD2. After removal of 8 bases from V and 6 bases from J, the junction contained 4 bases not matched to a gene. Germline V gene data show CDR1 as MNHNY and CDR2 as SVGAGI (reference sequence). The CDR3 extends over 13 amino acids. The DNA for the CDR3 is TGTGCCAGCGGTGCTAGCGGGGGGGATACGCAGTATTTT. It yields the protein CASGASGGDTQYF.

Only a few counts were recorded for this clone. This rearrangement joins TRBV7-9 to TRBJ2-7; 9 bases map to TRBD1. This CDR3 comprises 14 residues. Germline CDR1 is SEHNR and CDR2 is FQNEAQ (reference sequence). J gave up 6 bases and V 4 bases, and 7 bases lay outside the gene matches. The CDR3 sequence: CASSWGTGLSEQYF. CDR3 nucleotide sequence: TGTGCCAGCAGCTGGGGGACAGGGTTATCCGAGCAGTACTTC.

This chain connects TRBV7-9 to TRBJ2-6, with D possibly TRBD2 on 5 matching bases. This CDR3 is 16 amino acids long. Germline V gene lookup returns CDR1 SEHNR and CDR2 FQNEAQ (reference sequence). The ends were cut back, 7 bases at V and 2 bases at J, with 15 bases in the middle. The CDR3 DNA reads TGTGCCAGCACCTCCTTGAAGGGAGCTGGGGCCAACGTCCTGACTTTC. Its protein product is CASTSLKGAGANVLTF.

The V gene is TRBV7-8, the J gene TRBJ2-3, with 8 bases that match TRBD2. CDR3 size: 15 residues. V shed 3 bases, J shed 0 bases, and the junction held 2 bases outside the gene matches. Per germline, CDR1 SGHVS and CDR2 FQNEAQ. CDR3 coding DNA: TGTGCCAGCAGCTTTAGCGGGATGAGCACAGATACGCAGTATTTT. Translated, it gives CASSFSGMSTDTQYF.

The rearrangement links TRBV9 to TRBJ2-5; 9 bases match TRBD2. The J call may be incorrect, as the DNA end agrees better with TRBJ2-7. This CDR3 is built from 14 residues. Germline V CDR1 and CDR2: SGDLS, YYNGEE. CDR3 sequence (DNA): TGTGCCAGCAGCGTGTCTAGCGGGGACTACGAGCAGTACTTC. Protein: CASSVSSGDYEQYF.

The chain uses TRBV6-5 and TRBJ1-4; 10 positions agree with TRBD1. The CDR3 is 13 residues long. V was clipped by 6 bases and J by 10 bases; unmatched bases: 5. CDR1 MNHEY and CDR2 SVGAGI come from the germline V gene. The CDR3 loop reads CASSLRQGAKLFF. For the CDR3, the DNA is TGTGCCAGCAGCCTCCGACAGGGGGCAAAACTGTTTTTT.

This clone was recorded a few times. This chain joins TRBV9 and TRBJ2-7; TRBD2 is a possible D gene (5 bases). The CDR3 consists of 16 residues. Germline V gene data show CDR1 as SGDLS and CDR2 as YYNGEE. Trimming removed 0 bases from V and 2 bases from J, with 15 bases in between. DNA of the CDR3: TGTGCCAGCAGCGTAGGACCGGACTCCCAAACCTACGAGCAGTACTTC. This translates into CASSVGPDSQTYEQYF. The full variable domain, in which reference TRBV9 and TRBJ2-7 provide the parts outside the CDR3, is DSGVTQTPKHLITATGQRVTLRCSPRSGDLSVYWYQQSLDQGLQFLIQYYNGEERAKGNILERFSAQQFPDLHSELNLSSLELGDSALYFCASSVGPDSQTYEQYFGPGTRLTVT.

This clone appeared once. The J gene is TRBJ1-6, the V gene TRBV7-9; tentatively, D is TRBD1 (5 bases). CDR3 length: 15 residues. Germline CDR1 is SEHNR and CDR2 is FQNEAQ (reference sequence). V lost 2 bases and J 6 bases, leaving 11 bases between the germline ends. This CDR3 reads CASSLTQGGNSPLHF. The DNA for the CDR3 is TGTGCCAGCAGCTTAACCCAGGGCGGTAATTCACCCCTCCACTTT.

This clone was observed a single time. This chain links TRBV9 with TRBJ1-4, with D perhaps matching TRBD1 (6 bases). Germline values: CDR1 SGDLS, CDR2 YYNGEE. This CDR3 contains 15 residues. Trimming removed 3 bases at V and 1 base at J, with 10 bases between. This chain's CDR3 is CASSASGETNEKLFF. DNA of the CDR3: TGTGCCAGCAGCGCCTCAGGGGAAACTAATGAAAAACTGTTTTTT.